Below are 4 T cell receptor beta chains sequenced from a single sample in a study of glioma-infiltrating T cells after dendritic cell vaccination. Documented time point: after dendritic cell vaccination, including at tumor progression/relapse. The repertoire was sequenced with immunoSEQ multiplex PCR; TCRdb's copy has only in-frame clones and lacks some. Of about 82,000 clones in the sample, roughly four fifths were seen once. Sequenced here: blood, sampled after dendritic cell vaccination. Receptors originate from a human donor with glioblastoma.

The CDR3 here is CASSLGQNPQHF. The CDR3 DNA is TGTGCCAGCAGCTTGGGACAGAACCCCCAGCATTTT. V is TRBV5-6 and J is TRBJ1-5; maybe TRBD1 (5 bases). V was shortened by 0 bases and J by 10 bases, with 8 bases between the two germline ends. CDR1 is SGHDT and CDR2 is YYEEEE in the germline V gene. CDR3 length equals 12 residues.

The chain carries TRBV13 and TRBJ2-5; TRBD1 matches 9 bases. The CDR3 is made up of 15 amino acids. Germline CDR1 PRHDT, CDR2 FYEKMQ (reference sequence). J lost 3 bases, V lost 5 bases, and 7 bases had no gene match. The CDR3 loop reads CASSLAGQGEETQYF. CDR3 coding DNA: TGTGCCAGCAGCCTGGCGGGACAGGGAGAAGAGACCCAGTACTTC.

V usage is TRBV19 and J usage is TRBJ1-1; no clear D. The CDR3 totals 11 residues. Germline values: CDR1 LNHDA, CDR2 SQIVND (reference sequence). V lost 4 bases and J 4 bases, leaving 4 bases between the germline ends. For the CDR3, the DNA is TGTGCCAGTAGTACTCTCACTGAAGCTTTCTTT. Translation: CASSTLTEAFF.

V usage is TRBV30 and J usage is TRBJ1-2; maybe TRBD1 (5 bases). Looked up from germline, CDR1 is GTSNPN and CDR2 is SVGIG (reference sequence). Trimming pared 1 base from V and 3 bases from J, leaving 15 bases between. This CDR3 is 15 amino acids long. CDR3 protein: CAWSAGLPSDYGYTF. The DNA for the CDR3 is TGTGCCTGGAGTGCGGGACTTCCATCGGACTATGGCTACACCTTC.